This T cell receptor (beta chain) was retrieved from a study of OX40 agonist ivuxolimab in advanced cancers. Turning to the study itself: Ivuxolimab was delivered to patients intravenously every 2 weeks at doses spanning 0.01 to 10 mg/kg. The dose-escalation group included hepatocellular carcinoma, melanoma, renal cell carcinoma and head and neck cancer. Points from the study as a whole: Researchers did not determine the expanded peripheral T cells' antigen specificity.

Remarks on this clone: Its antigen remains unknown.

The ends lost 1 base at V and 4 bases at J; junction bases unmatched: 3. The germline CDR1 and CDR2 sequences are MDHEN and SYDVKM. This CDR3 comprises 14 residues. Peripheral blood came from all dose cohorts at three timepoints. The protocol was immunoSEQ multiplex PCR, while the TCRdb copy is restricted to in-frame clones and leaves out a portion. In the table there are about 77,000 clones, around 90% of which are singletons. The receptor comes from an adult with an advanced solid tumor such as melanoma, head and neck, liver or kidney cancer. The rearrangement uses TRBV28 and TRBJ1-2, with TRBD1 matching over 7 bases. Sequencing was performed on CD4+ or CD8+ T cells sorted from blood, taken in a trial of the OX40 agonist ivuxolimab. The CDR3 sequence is CASSLSRGSYGYTF. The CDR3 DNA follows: TGTGCCAGCAGTTTATCCAGGGGGAGCTATGGCTACACCTTC.